A selection of T cell receptor beta chains follows, all from one sample in a study of blood T cell repertoires in COVID-19. Some clones are missing from TCRdb's copy, which holds only in-frame ones; the method was immunoSEQ multiplex PCR. The repertoire consists of 80,000 to 85,000 clones, with under 85% occurring once and the leading ten covering roughly 14%. The source material was peripheral blood. The receptors come from a human donor in a cohort sampled during active COVID-19. Both conserved end residues are part of each CDR3. The D gene is left open where the match is weak. Some rows have no size entry. The others give once, few or many, or a class for an expanded clone.

size,D,V,J,CDR3,DNA
.,.,TRBV6-6,TRBJ2-2,CASSYGQSTGELFF,TGTGCCAGCAGTTACGGCCAGTCTACCGGGGAGCTGTTTTTT
.,.,TRBV20-1,TRBJ1-3,CSASVLGGGNTIYF,TGCAGTGCTAGTGTTCTCGGAGGAGGAAACACCATATATTTT
.,.,TRBV19,TRBJ2-3,CASSRRQHTDTQYF,TGTGCCAGTAGTAGGCGACAGCACACAGATACGCAGTATTTT
.,TRBD1,TRBV2,TRBJ1-2,CASSDAGTGFPNGYTF,TGTGCCAGCAGTGATGCCGGGACAGGGTTCCCGAATGGCTACACCTTC
.,TRBD1,TRBV2,TRBJ1-5,CASSESVRGRSYSNQPQHF,TGTGCCAGCAGTGAATCTGTCAGGGGGCGATCGTATAGCAATCAGCCCCAGCATTTT
.,.,TRBV2,TRBJ2-2,CASTVGETGELFF,TGTGCCAGCACGGTCGGGGAGACCGGGGAGCTGTTTTTT
.,TRBD2,TRBV28,TRBJ2-3,CATRTSDSSDTQYF,TGTGCCACCCGGACTAGTGATTCTTCAGATACGCAGTATTTT
.,.,TRBV18,TRBJ2-7,CASSPNRDDYEQYF,TGTGCCAGCTCACCGAACAGGGACGACTACGAGCAGTACTTC
.,TRBD1,TRBV7-9,TRBJ1-2,CASSLGQGDGYTF,TGTGCCAGCAGCTTGGGACAGGGGGACGGCTACACCTTC
.,.,TRBV19,TRBJ2-1,CASSMEGSYNEQFF,TGTGCCAGTAGTATGGAGGGCTCCTACAATGAGCAGTTCTTC
.,.,TRBV11-3,TRBJ2-7,CASSSPLAIHPSYEQYF,TGTGCCAGCAGCTCGCCCCTAGCGATCCATCCCTCCTACGAGCAGTACTTC
.,TRBD2,TRBV5-4,TRBJ2-7,CASSLGGSGGLSEQYF,TGTGCCAGCAGCTTGGGGGGTAGCGGGGGTTTAAGCGAGCAGTACTTC
.,.,TRBV19,TRBJ1-4,CASSNTGKVGLFF,TGTGCCAGTAGTAACACAGGGAAGGTGGGGCTGTTTTTT
.,.,TRBV25-1,TRBJ2-6,CASSVTLPGANVLTF,TGTGCCAGCAGTGTAACACTACCTGGGGCCAACGTCCTGACTTTC
.,TRBD1,TRBV6-5,TRBJ1-4,CASRGTGRQGEKLFF,TGTGCCAGCAGGGGGACAGGTCGCCAAGGAGAAAAACTGTTTTTT
.,TRBD2,TRBV2,TRBJ2-1,CASRPGLAGVGYNEQFF,TGTGCCAGCAGACCGGGACTAGCGGGGGTCGGGTACAATGAGCAGTTCTTC
.,.,TRBV4-1,TRBJ2-7,CASSQANRGGSYEQYF,TGCGCCAGCAGCCAAGCGAACAGGGGAGGATCCTACGAGCAGTACTTC
.,TRBD1,TRBV9,TRBJ2-6,CASSGPRTGGSGANVLTF,TGTGCCAGCAGCGGGCCTCGGACAGGGGGCTCTGGGGCCAACGTCCTGACTTTC
.,.,TRBV3-1/TRBV3-2,TRBJ2-6,CASSQAPAGANVLTF,TGTGCCAGCAGCCAAGCTCCAGCTGGGGCCAACGTCCTGACTTTC
.,.,TRBV7-2,TRBJ2-1,CASTPDRTYNEQFF,TGTGCCAGCACCCCTGACAGGACCTACAATGAGCAGTTCTTC
.,.,TRBV21-1,TRBJ1-2,CASSKALIDRYYGYTF,TGTGCCAGCAGCAAAGCGCTGATAGACAGATACTATGGCTACACCTTC
once,TRBD1,TRBV30,TRBJ2-7,CAWSAWDRGREQYF,TGTGCCTGGAGTGCCTGGGACAGGGGGCGGGAGCAGTACTTC
.,.,TRBV28,TRBJ1-5,CASSSPGRGGQPQHF,TGTGCCAGCAGTTCTCCCGGCAGGGGTGGCCAGCCCCAGCATTTT
.,.,TRBV6-5,TRBJ1-1,CASSIRGNTEAFF,TGTGCCAGCAGCATCAGAGGGAACACTGAAGCTTTCTTT
.,.,TRBV28,TRBJ1-1,CASSTQTLNTEAFF,TGTGCCAGCAGCACACAGACATTGAACACTGAAGCTTTCTTT
.,.,TRBV14,TRBJ2-3,CASPPQRVSQITDTQYF,TGTGCCAGCCCCCCTCAGCGGGTAAGCCAAATCACAGATACGCAGTATTTT
.,TRBD1,TRBV19,TRBJ2-3,CASKDRQGRKGRQYF,TGTGCCAGTAAGGATCGACAGGGGCGCAAAGGGAGGCAGTATTTT
.,TRBD1,TRBV7-3,TRBJ1-1,CASSTQGAATEAFF,TGTGCCAGCAGCACTCAGGGGGCGGCCACTGAAGCTTTCTTT
.,.,TRBV20-1,TRBJ1-4,CSASKRSYNEKLFF,TGCAGTGCTAGTAAACGCAGTTATAATGAAAAACTGTTTTTT
.,.,TRBV10-1,TRBJ2-7,CASSEGLIPYEQYF,TGCGCCAGCAGTGAGGGACTTATTCCCTACGAGCAGTACTTC
.,TRBD2,TRBV4-1,TRBJ2-5,CASSQRLAGDQETQYF,TGCGCCAGCAGCCAACGGCTAGCGGGGGACCAAGAGACCCAGTACTTC
once,TRBD2,TRBV9,TRBJ2-3,CASSGSGGAGDTQYF,TGTGCCAGCAGCGGTAGCGGGGGGGCGGGGGATACGCAGTATTTT
.,TRBD2,TRBV11-2,TRBJ2-1,CASSHGTRAHNEQFF,TGTGCCAGCAGCCACGGGACTAGGGCCCACAATGAGCAGTTCTTC
.,.,TRBV15,TRBJ1-2,CATSRGRGYGYTF,TGTGCCACCAGCAGAGGACGGGGCTATGGCTACACCTTC
few,.,TRBV5-6,TRBJ1-2,CASSLVNPADGYTF,TGTGCCAGCAGCTTGGTTAACCCGGCGGATGGCTACACCTTC
.,.,TRBV4-2,TRBJ1-2,CASSQDPEGNYGYTF,TGTGCCAGCAGCCAAGACCCCGAGGGTAACTATGGCTACACCTTC
.,TRBD2,TRBV4-1,TRBJ2-1,CASNERGVQGEQFF,TGCGCCAGCAATGAGCGGGGGGTACAGGGTGAGCAGTTCTTC
.,.,TRBV6-1,TRBJ2-2,CASSEDSGNTGELFF,TGTGCCAGCAGTGAAGATTCAGGGAACACCGGGGAGCTGTTTTTT
.,TRBD2,TRBV11-2,TRBJ2-1,CASSPTLAGGWVEQFF,TGTGCCAGCAGCCCAACTCTAGCGGGGGGGTGGGTTGAGCAGTTCTTC
.,.,TRBV30,TRBJ1-2,CAWSVGAGQNYGYTF,TGTGCCTGGAGTGTAGGGGCAGGGCAGAACTATGGCTACACCTTC
.,.,TRBV25-1,TRBJ1-1,CASSWSRNTEAFF,TGTGCCAGCAGTTGGTCGAGGAACACTGAAGCTTTCTTT
few,.,TRBV18,TRBJ1-1,CASSPTGLAEAFF,TGTGCCAGCTCACCAACCGGGTTGGCCGAAGCTTTCTTT
.,TRBD1,TRBV15,TRBJ2-2,CATSTGTDTGELFF,TGTGCCACCAGCACCGGGACAGACACCGGGGAGCTGTTTTTT
few,.,TRBV19,TRBJ2-4,CASSFGYRRASAKNIQYF,TGTGCCAGTAGTTTCGGATACAGGAGGGCTTCGGCCAAAAACATTCAGTACTTC
few,.,TRBV6-5,TRBJ1-2,CASRDTGHYGYTF,TGTGCCAGCAGAGACACAGGGCACTATGGCTACACCTTC
.,.,TRBV19,TRBJ2-6,CASRPSISGANVLTF,TGTGCCAGTAGGCCCAGTATCTCTGGGGCCAACGTCCTGACTTTC
.,TRBD1,TRBV5-1,TRBJ2-3,CASSAGTGQTDTQYF,TGCGCCAGCAGCGCCGGGACAGGGCAGACAGATACGCAGTATTTT
.,.,TRBV18,TRBJ1-4,CASSPSGGTGEKLFF,TGTGCCAGCTCACCGTCGGGCGGGACTGGAGAAAAACTGTTTTTT
.,.,TRBV7-2,TRBJ1-6,CASSLTYPSYNSPLHF,TGTGCCAGCAGCTTGACTTACCCTTCCTATAATTCACCCCTCCACTTT
few,TRBD1,TRBV6-5,TRBJ1-4,CASSYRQGYNEKLFF,TGTGCCAGCAGTTACCGACAGGGCTATAATGAAAAACTGTTTTTT
.,TRBD2,TRBV5-1,TRBJ2-1,CASSPPLAGGYNEQFF,TGCGCCAGCAGCCCTCCCTTAGCGGGGGGTTACAATGAGCAGTTCTTC
.,.,TRBV2,TRBJ2-1,CATKGQGGNEQFF,TGTGCCACTAAGGGGCAGGGAGGCAATGAGCAGTTCTTC
.,TRBD2,TRBV10-3,TRBJ2-7,CAISGSSGGFYEQYF,TGTGCCATCAGTGGCTCTAGCGGGGGGTTCTACGAGCAGTACTTC
.,.,TRBV2,TRBJ1-1,CASSDRLMNTEAFF,TGTGCCAGCAGTGACAGGCTGATGAACACTGAAGCTTTCTTT
once,.,TRBV18,TRBJ2-5,CASSPRETQYF,TGTGCCAGCTCACCCCGAGAGACCCAGTACTTC
few,.,TRBV4-1,TRBJ1-5,CASSQVRLSQPQHF,TGCGCCAGCAGCCAAGTACGGTTGAGCCAGCCCCAGCATTTT
.,TRBD1,TRBV5-4,TRBJ1-2,CASYTTGARGYTF,TGTGCCAGCTATACGACAGGGGCGCGGGGCTACACCTTC
once,.,TRBV30,TRBJ2-7,CAWSSDSSSYEQYF,TGTGCCTGGAGCTCAGACAGTAGCTCCTACGAGCAGTACTTC